This T cell receptor beta chain was sequenced for a study of T cells after yellow fever vaccination. Notes on the study in general: Faster peaking, at day 5 versus 15, marked a secondary response that was weaker.

This clonotype has a handful of counts. The target antigen is unknown. TCRdb used MiXCR to reprocess the 5' RACE reads, holding one entry per CDR3 protein. The sample yields approximately 450,000 distinct CDR3 sequences, under 20% seen once. This specimen was PBMCs, taken before the yellow fever booster vaccination. The clonotype originates from a man younger than 30 who received the YFV17D yellow fever vaccine.

CDR3 DNA sequence: TGTGCCAGCAGTCGCCTACAGGGAAATCAGCCCCAGCATTTT. Protein: CASSRLQGNQPQHF. The rearrangement links TRBV6-2 or TRBV6-3 to TRBJ1-5; a weak D match, TRBD1 (6 bases). Trimming removed 5 bases at V and 4 bases at J, with 12 bases between. The CDR3 is made up of 14 amino acids. CDR1 is MNHEY, CDR2 SVGEGT, per germline.